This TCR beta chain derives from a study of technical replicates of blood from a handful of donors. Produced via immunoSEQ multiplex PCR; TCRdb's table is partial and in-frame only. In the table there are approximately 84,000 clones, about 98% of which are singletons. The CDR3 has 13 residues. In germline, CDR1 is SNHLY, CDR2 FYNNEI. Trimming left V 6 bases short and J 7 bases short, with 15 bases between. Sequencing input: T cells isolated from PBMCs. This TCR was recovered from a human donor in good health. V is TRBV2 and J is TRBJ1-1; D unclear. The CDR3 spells CASRRLLRIEAFF. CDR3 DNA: TGTGCCAGCAGGCGACTACTCAGGATTGAAGCTTTCTTT.